This T cell receptor beta chain was identified in a study of OX40 agonist ivuxolimab in advanced cancers. Overall study: Patients enrolled in dose escalation were diagnosed with hepatocellular carcinoma, melanoma, renal cell or head and neck cancer. Regarding the study as a whole: The mean number of expanded clones was higher in CD8+ T cells than in CD4+. At doses 0.1 to 3.0 mg/kg, CD4+ and CD8+ clones expanded.

Excluded were patients having autoimmune disease history or systemic immunosuppression. Only in-frame clones appear in the TCRdb table, and some are missing; sequencing was by immunoSEQ multiplex PCR. The profile covers more than 50,000 clones, with 80% to 90% appearing a single time and 1.5% to 2% taken by the ten largest. About this clone itself: What it binds is not known.

The CDR3 contains 15 residues. Per germline, CDR1 SGHTS and CDR2 YDEGEE. The ends were cut back, 3 bases at V and 7 bases at J, with 17 bases in the middle. The chain joins TRBV5-8 to TRBJ2-1; tentatively, D is TRBD1 (6 bases). The clonotype originates from an adult with an advanced solid tumor such as melanoma, head and neck, liver or kidney cancer. Sequenced here: CD4+ or CD8+ T cells sorted from blood, sampled in a trial of the OX40 agonist ivuxolimab. CDR3 nucleotides: TGTGCCAGCAGCTCGGGACAATTCGTACGGAATGAGCAGTTCTTC. Translated, it gives CASSSGQFVRNEQFF.